A single TCR beta chain is shown here with its context. Its antigen is as yet unknown. PCR employed 60 Vbeta and 13 Jbeta primers. The assay was immunoSEQ multiplex PCR, and TCRdb's table has in-frame clones only and misses some. The table records some 180,000 clones, 60% to 85% of them present only once. The sample comes from a study of cytomegalovirus exposure and HLA in healthy donors. Per germline, CDR1 SGDLS and CDR2 YYNGEE. CDR3 length: 12 residues. Whole-study findings and limits: In a later analysis, several top co-occurrence clusters appeared linked to parvovirus B19, influenza, CMV and Epstein-Barr virus. The study flagged some 180 TCR beta chains as cytomegalovirus-associated. What a later analysis reportedly showed was that an Asian-associated ancestry cluster had fewer N-insertions than the approximately 700-donor mean.

This chain links TRBV9 with TRBJ2-1; D might be TRBD2 (5 bases). Sequenced material: PBMCs. The source of this sequence is a man between 18 and 35 years old in good health and CMV-seronegative. The CDR3 nucleotides read TGTGGAGGGCTAGATGGAAAGAATGAGCAGTTCTTC. Translating it yields CGGLDGKNEQFF.